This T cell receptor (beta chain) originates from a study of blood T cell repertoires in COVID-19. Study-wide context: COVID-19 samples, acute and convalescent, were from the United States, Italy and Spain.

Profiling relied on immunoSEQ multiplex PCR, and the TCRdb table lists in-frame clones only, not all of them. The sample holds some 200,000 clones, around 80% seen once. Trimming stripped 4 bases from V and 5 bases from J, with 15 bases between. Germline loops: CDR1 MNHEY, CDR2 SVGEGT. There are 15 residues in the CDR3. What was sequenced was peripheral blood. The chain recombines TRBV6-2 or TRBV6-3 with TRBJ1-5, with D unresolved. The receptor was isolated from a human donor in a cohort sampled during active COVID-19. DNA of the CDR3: TGTGCCAGCAGTTTTTTGTCAGGATGGGATCAGCCCCAGCATTTT. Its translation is CASSFLSGWDQPQHF.